This T cell receptor (beta chain) was captured by sequencing in a study of blood T cell repertoires in COVID-19. Turning to the study itself: Some COVID-19 samples were acute and others convalescent; all came from the United States, Italy and Spain. T cells, B-cell-depleted T cells, or PBMCs supplied cDNA or gDNA.

Produced via immunoSEQ multiplex PCR; TCRdb's table is partial and in-frame only. The table records just over 200,000 clones, 86% of them present only once. V dropped 1 base and J dropped 6 bases, with 11 bases sitting between them. This CDR3 has 14 amino acids. CDR1 is SGHTA and CDR2 is FQGNSA in the germline V gene. This rearrangement joins TRBV7-2 to TRBJ2-3; no clear D gene. Sequences were obtained from peripheral blood. This TCR was recovered from a man at least 80 years old with acute or convalescent COVID-19. The chain's CDR3 is CASSLVKFGDTQYF. CDR3 in DNA: TGTGCCAGCAGCTTAGTTAAGTTCGGGGATACGCAGTATTTT.